This T cell receptor beta chain was obtained from a study of tumor-infiltrating lymphocytes in primary liver carcinoma. This clonotype was recorded only once. What it binds is not known. Compared with germline, one end of the junction differs, possibly owing to a read error. Regarding the study as a whole: About 7-25% of top clones, no more, were shared by all five regions.

CDR1 and CDR2 (germline): SGHRS, YFSETQ. The CDR3 runs to 15 residues. TCR beta cDNA came from about 500 ng total RNA, primed with a constant-region primer. Each TCR beta library was derived from three nested multiplex PCR rounds that employed slightly modified ARM-PCR. A C-beta reverse primer was combined with TRBV1-TRBV30 forward primers in the first two PCR rounds, and each round had around 11 cycles. TCRdb passed the multiplex PCR reads through MiXCR, listing each CDR3 protein once. The sample has roughly 100,000 distinct CDR3 sequences; about four fifths are singletons. The approximately 17-32 mg bulk tissue piece was not sorted before simultaneous RNA and DNA extraction.

The TCR sequence derives from a man aged 35-49 years with primary liver carcinoma and hepatitis B virus infection. J is TRBJ2-7 and V is TRBV5-1; perhaps TRBD2 as D (6 bases). The sequenced sample was liver tumor tissue from sampling region 3. Subset in this sample: tumor region T3, left-lateral pole. The CDR3 loop is CTSSSAGTGPYEQYF. The CDR3 DNA is TGCACCAGCAGTTCCGCCGGGACTGGACCCTACGAGCAGTACTTC.